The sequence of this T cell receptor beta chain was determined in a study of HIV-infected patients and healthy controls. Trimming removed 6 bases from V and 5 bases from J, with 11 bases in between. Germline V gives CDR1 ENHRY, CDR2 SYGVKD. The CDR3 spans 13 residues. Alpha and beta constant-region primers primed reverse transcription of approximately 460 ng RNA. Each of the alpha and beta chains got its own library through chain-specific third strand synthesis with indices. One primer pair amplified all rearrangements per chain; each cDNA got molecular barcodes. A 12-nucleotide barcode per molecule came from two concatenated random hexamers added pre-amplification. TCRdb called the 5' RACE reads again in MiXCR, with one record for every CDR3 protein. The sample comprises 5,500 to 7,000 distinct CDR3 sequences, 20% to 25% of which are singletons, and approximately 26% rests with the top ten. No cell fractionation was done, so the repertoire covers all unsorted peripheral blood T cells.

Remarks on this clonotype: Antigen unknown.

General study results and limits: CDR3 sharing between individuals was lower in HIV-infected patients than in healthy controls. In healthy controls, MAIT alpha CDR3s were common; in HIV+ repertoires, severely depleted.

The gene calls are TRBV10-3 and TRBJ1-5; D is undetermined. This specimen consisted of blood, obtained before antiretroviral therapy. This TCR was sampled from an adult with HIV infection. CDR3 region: CAISLDGDQPQHF. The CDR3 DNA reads TGTGCCATCAGCCTCGACGGGGATCAGCCCCAGCATTTT.